These T cell receptor beta chains were read from a single sample in a study of Graves' ophthalmopathy and Graves' hyperthyroidism. Via MiXCR, TCRdb re-called the multiplex PCR reads, giving one row per CDR3 protein. This table has 740,000 or so distinct CDR3 sequences, around 40% appearing once. Sequenced: peripheral blood. The source is an adult man with Graves' ophthalmopathy. Each CDR3 is given with its conserved first and last residue. The D gene is left open where the match is weak.

D,V,length,CDR3
.,TRBV15,16,CATSATFGGSYNEQFF
TRBD1,TRBV7-2,15,CASSSRTGSNQPQHF
.,TRBV3-1,11,CASSQSSVEYF
.,TRBV15,16,CATSRDRQGGIHEQYF
.,TRBV20-1,15,CSARRARPSSYEQYF
.,TRBV2,13,CASSERLAGELFF
.,TRBV5-1,15,CASKPSASNTGELFF
.,TRBV20-1,12,CSARAPNTEAFF
.,TRBV29-1,15,CSVVRRDMGSNEQYF
.,TRBV6-6,15,CASSNRDGLTYEQYF
TRBD1,TRBV7-2,17,CASRDPWGQTVNTEAFF
TRBD1,TRBV10-3,16,CAISESFGQGSYEQYF
TRBD1,TRBV2,15,CASSVGQGSNSPLHF
TRBD1,TRBV19,15,CAILRGQGMGTEAFF
TRBD1,TRBV10-3,13,CAISVRDRAEQYF
TRBD1,TRBV12-3/TRBV12-4,15,CASGRGQGSTGELFF
.,TRBV19,13,CASSRRDTYEQYF
.,TRBV25-1,11,CASLNGDEQYF
TRBD1,TRBV7-6,15,CASGAGTANTGELFF
.,TRBV11-2,12,CASSWGSVKQYF
.,TRBV7-2,13,CASSSGAKETQYF
.,TRBV7-9,14,CASSYREWSEKLFF
.,TRBV2,15,CASSDGAYSNQPQHF
.,TRBV19,13,CASINPVLNEQYF
TRBD1,TRBV29-1,15,CSVEDLGTETYEQYF
.,TRBV5-8,13,CASSLSSWTEAFF
.,TRBV25-1,12,CASRRTAVELFF
TRBD1,TRBV20-1,14,CSATRTGGDYEQYF
.,TRBV9,14,CASSLIEGSYEQYF
.,TRBV10-3,14,CAISEDRSNEKLFF
.,TRBV24-1,19,CATSARGLGSLSGANVLTF
TRBD1,TRBV7-2,14,CASASQGANEKLFF
.,TRBV29-1,11,CSSTENTEAFF
.,TRBV5-1,16,CASSFTLIRNTGELFF
.,TRBV6-2/TRBV6-3,13,CASSYSRDYEQYF
TRBD2,TRBV29-1,14,CSAGTSGRTDTQYF
.,TRBV20-1,11,CSASRTETQYF
TRBD2,TRBV10-3,16,CAISGLAGGHQETQYF
TRBD1,TRBV7-9,14,CASSLDRGVDEQYF
.,TRBV12-3/TRBV12-4,16,CASSFGLRQLNTEAFF
TRBD1,TRBV19,15,CASSSLGQTSYEQYF
TRBD1,TRBV5-4,14,CASSLTGNAGELFF